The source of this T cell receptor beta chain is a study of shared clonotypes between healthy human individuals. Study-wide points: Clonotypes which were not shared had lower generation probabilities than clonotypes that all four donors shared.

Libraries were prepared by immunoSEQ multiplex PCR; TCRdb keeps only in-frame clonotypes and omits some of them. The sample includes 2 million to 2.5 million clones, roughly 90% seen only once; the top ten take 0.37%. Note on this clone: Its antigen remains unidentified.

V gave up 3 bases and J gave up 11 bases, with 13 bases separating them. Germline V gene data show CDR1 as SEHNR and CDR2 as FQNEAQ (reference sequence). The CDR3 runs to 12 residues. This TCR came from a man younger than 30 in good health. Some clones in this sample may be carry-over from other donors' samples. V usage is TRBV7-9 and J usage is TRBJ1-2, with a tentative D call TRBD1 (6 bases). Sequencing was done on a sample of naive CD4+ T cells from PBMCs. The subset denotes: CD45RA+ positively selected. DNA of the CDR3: TGTGCCAGCAGCTTCTCTGAGGACAGATACACCTTC. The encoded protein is CASSFSEDRYTF. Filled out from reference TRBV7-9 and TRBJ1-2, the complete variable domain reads DTGVSQNPRHKITKRGQNVTFRCDPISEHNRLYWYRQTLGQGPEFLTYFQNEAQLEKSRLLSDRFSAERPKGSFSTLEIQRTEQGDSAMYLCASSFSEDRYTFGSGTRLTVV.